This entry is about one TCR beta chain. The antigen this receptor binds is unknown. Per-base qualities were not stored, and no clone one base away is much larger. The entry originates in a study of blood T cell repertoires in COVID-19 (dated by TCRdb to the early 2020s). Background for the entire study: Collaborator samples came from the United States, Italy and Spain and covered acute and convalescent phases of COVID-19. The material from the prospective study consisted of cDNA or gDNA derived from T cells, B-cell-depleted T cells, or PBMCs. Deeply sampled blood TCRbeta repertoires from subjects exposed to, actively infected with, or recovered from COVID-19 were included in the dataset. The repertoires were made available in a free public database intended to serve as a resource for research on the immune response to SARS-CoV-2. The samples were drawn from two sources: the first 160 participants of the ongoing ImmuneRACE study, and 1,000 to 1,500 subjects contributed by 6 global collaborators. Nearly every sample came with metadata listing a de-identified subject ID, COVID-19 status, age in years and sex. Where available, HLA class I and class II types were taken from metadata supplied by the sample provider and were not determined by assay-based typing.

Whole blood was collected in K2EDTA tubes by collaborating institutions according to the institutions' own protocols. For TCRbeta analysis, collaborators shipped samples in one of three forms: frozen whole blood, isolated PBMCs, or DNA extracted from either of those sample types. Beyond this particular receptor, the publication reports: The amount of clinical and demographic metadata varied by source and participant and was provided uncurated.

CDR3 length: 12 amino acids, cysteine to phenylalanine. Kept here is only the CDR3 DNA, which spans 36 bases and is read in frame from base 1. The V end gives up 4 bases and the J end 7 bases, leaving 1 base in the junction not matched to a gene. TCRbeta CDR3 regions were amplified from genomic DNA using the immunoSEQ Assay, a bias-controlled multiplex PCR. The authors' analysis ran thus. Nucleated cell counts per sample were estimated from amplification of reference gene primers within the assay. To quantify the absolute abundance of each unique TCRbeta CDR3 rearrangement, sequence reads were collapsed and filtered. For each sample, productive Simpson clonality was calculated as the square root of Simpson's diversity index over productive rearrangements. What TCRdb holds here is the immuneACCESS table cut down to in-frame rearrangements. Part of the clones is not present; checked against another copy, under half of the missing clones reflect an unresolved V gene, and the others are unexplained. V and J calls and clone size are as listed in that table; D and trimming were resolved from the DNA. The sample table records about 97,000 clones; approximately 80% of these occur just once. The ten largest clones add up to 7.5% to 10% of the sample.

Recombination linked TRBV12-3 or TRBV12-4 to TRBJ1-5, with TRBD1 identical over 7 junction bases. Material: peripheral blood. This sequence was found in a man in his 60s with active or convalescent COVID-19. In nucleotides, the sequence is TGTGCCAGCAGTTCACAGGGGCAGCCCCAGCATTTT. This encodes CASSSQGQPQHF.